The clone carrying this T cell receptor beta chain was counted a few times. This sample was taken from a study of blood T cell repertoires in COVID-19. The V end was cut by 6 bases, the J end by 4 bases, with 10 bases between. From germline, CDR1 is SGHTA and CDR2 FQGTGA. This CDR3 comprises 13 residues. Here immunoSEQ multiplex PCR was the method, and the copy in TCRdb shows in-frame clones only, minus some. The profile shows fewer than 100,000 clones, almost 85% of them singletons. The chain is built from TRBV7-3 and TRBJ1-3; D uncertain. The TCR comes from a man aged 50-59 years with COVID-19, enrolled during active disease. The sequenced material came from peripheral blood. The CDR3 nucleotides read TGTGCCAGCAGTAACGCGGGGGGAAACACCATATATTTT. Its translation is CASSNAGGNTIYF.